The T cell receptor beta chain described here comes from a study of blood T cells in healthy people across ages. Study outcomes and limitations: Per million T cells, TCR beta diversity dropped about linearly as age rose. Using unsorted PBMCs precluded a conclusive naive versus antigen-experienced comparison.

Then a second PCR, running roughly 7 to 11 cycles, was carried out with a sample-barcoded 5' primer and a J-beta primer mix. Through a template-switch adaptor with 12 random nucleotides, each cDNA molecule received a tag. TCRdb re-called the 5' RACE reads with MiXCR, one entry per CDR3 protein. Here the sample spans some 1.6 million distinct CDR3 sequences, about 35% being singletons. In its sample, this clonotype was seen many times. Its antigen remains unknown. The sequenced sample was blood. This TCR came from a woman aged 25-40 years in good health.

In DNA form, the CDR3 reads TGTGCCAGCAGCTTAGCGCGGCTCGATACGCAGTATTTT. Translated: CASSLARLDTQYF. The chain carries TRBV7-2 and TRBJ2-3, with D uncertain. Germline V gene lookup returns CDR1 SGHTA and CDR2 FQGNSA. The CDR3 contains 13 residues. V lost 0 bases and J 6 bases, leaving 7 bases between the germline ends.